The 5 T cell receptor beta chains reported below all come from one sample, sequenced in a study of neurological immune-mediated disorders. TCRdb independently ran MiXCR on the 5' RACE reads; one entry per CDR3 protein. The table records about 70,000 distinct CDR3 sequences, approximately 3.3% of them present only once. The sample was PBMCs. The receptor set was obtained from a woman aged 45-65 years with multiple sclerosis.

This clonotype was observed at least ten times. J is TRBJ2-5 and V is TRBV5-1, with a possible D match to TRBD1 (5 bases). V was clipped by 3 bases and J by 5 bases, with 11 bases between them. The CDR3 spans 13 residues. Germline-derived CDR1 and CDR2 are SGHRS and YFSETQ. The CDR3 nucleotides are TGCGCCAGCAGCTCAAGGGGTCACGAGACCCAGTACTTC. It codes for CASSSRGHETQYF.

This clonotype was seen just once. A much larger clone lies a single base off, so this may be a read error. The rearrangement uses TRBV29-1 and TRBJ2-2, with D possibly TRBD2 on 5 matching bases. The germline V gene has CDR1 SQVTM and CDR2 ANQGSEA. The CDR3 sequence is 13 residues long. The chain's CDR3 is CSVVVGATGEPFF. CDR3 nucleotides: TGCAGCGTTGTAGTCGGTGCAACCGGGGAGCCGTTTTTT.

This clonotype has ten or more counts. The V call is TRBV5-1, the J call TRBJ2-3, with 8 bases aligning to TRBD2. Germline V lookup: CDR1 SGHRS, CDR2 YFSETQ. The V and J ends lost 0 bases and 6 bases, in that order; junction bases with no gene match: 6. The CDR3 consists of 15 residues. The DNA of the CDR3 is TGCGCCAGCAGCTTGGGCCGGGGGGGCCGGGATACGCAGTATTTT. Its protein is CASSLGRGGRDTQYF.

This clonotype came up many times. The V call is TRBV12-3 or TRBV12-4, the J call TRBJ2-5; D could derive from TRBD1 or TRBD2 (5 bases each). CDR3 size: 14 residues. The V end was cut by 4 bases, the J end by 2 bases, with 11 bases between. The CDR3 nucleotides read TGTGCCAGCAGTTCCTCCAGGGAGCAAGAGACCCAGTACTTC. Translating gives CASSSSREQETQYF.

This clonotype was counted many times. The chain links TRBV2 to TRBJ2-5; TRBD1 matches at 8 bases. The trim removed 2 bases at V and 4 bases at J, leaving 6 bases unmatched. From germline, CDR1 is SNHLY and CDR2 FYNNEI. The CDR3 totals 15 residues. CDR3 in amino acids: CASSERGQAAETQYF. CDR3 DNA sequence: TGTGCCAGCAGTGAACGGGGACAGGCCGCAGAGACCCAGTACTTC.